Listed below are T cell receptor beta chains from one sample, sequenced in a study of regulatory T cells in long-lasting Graves disease. TCRdb itself ran the multiplex PCR reads through MiXCR, one entry per CDR3 protein. The sample yields more than 300,000 distinct CDR3 sequences, 12% seen once. This sample was shared with a second study, whose subject was T cells in Graves' hyperthyroidism and ophthalmopathy.

The specimen comprised peripheral blood mononuclear cells (PBMCs), sampled at new diagnosis, from a patient treated with antithyroid drugs. Receptors originate from a woman aged 18-35 years with Graves disease. The CDR3 runs from the conserved cysteine through the conserved F or W. The order of the fields is J gene, D gene, clone size, V gene, CDR3 protein, CDR3 DNA. The D gene is left open where the match is weak. Size values are once, few and many counts, or a class for expanded clones, and some rows have none.

j_call: TRBJ2-7
d_call: NA
clone_size: many
v_call: TRBV11-2
cdr3_aa: CASSFGGGADEQYF
cdr3_nt: TGTGCCAGCAGCTTTGGGGGAGGAGCGGACGAGCAGTACTTC

j_call: TRBJ1-2
d_call: TRBD1
clone_size: many
v_call: TRBV6-1
cdr3_aa: CASSGVSEGQNLYGYTF
cdr3_nt: TGTGCCAGCAGTGGTGTCTCTGAGGGACAGAACCTCTATGGCTACACCTTC

j_call: TRBJ2-1
d_call: NA
clone_size: many
v_call: TRBV28
cdr3_aa: CASSLFRGPPYNEQFF
cdr3_nt: TGTGCCAGCAGTTTATTTAGGGGACCCCCCTACAATGAGCAGTTCTTC

j_call: TRBJ1-2
d_call: NA
clone_size: many
v_call: TRBV5-4
cdr3_aa: CASTNQGGRLYGYTF
cdr3_nt: TGTGCCAGCACCAACCAGGGAGGGAGGCTCTATGGCTACACCTTC

j_call: TRBJ2-1
d_call: TRBD2
clone_size: few
v_call: TRBV29-1
cdr3_aa: CSALSRGTSSYNEQFF
cdr3_nt: TGCAGCGCCCTTAGCCGAGGGACTAGCTCCTACAATGAGCAGTTCTTC

j_call: TRBJ1-4
d_call: NA
clone_size: NA
v_call: TRBV7-9
cdr3_aa: CASSSREKLFF
cdr3_nt: TGTGCCAGCAGCTCCCGGGAGAAACTGTTTTTT

j_call: TRBJ1-2
d_call: NA
clone_size: many
v_call: TRBV28
cdr3_aa: CASIKGRGVNYGYTF
cdr3_nt: TGTGCCAGCATCAAGGGGCGCGGTGTGAACTATGGCTACACCTTC

j_call: TRBJ2-3
d_call: NA
clone_size: many
v_call: TRBV14
cdr3_aa: CASSQDSRYSTDTQYF
cdr3_nt: TGTGCCAGCAGCCAAGATAGTAGGTATAGCACAGATACGCAGTATTTT

j_call: TRBJ2-2
d_call: NA
clone_size: few
v_call: TRBV15
cdr3_aa: CATSSKTEGTGELFF
cdr3_nt: TGTGCCACCAGCAGCAAGACCGAGGGCACCGGGGAGCTGTTTTTT

j_call: TRBJ1-1
d_call: TRBD1
clone_size: many
v_call: TRBV30
cdr3_aa: CAWSPTTGEGTEAFF
cdr3_nt: TGTGCCTGGAGTCCTACGACAGGGGAGGGGACTGAAGCTTTCTTT

j_call: TRBJ2-1
d_call: NA
clone_size: many
v_call: TRBV6-2/TRBV6-3
cdr3_aa: CASSYPPGMEYEQFF
cdr3_nt: TGTGCCAGCAGTTACCCACCGGGCATGGAGTATGAGCAGTTCTTC

j_call: TRBJ2-3
d_call: NA
clone_size: many
v_call: TRBV20-1
cdr3_aa: CSAGGGLRDTQYF
cdr3_nt: TGCAGTGCTGGTGGGGGGCTTAGAGATACGCAGTATTTT

j_call: TRBJ1-2
d_call: NA
clone_size: many
v_call: TRBV7-2
cdr3_aa: CASSFRGRSYTF
cdr3_nt: TGTGCCAGCAGCTTCAGGGGCAGGAGCTACACCTTC

j_call: TRBJ1-2
d_call: NA
clone_size: NA
v_call: TRBV2
cdr3_aa: CASRTQDGLNYGYTF
cdr3_nt: TGTGCCAGCAGAACACAGGACGGCCTTAACTATGGCTACACCTTC

j_call: TRBJ2-7
d_call: TRBD1
clone_size: few
v_call: TRBV4-3
cdr3_aa: CASSQGQGDEQYF
cdr3_nt: TGCGCCAGCAGCCAGGGACAGGGGGACGAGCAGTACTTC

j_call: TRBJ2-1
d_call: NA
clone_size: NA
v_call: TRBV3-1
cdr3_aa: CASSQGTVNEQFF
cdr3_nt: TGTGCCAGCAGCCAAGGGACAGTTAATGAGCAGTTCTTC

j_call: TRBJ2-2
d_call: TRBD1
clone_size: many
v_call: TRBV3-1
cdr3_aa: CASSLYDRGNTGELFF
cdr3_nt: TGTGCCAGCAGCCTATACGACAGGGGGAACACCGGGGAGCTGTTTTTT

j_call: TRBJ2-7
d_call: NA
clone_size: many
v_call: TRBV12-3/TRBV12-4
cdr3_aa: CASSLAGAAQSSYEQYF
cdr3_nt: TGTGCCAGCAGTTTAGCGGGGGCGGCCCAGAGCTCCTACGAGCAGTACTTC

j_call: TRBJ2-3
d_call: NA
clone_size: many
v_call: TRBV29-1
cdr3_aa: CSVEDPRRATDTQYF
cdr3_nt: TGCAGCGTTGAAGATCCTCGCAGGGCCACAGATACGCAGTATTTT

j_call: TRBJ2-1
d_call: TRBD2
clone_size: NA
v_call: TRBV27
cdr3_aa: CASSLDLAGGQFF
cdr3_nt: TGTGCCAGCAGTTTAGATCTAGCGGGGGGGCAGTTCTTC

j_call: TRBJ2-3
d_call: NA
clone_size: many
v_call: TRBV4-3
cdr3_aa: CASSQDGGPGRATQYF
cdr3_nt: TGCGCCAGCAGCCAAGATGGAGGGCCGGGGCGTGCTACGCAGTATTTT

j_call: TRBJ1-6
d_call: NA
clone_size: few
v_call: TRBV4-2
cdr3_aa: CASRPSSYNSPLHF
cdr3_nt: TGTGCCAGCAGGCCGAGCTCCTATAATTCACCCCTCCACTTT

j_call: TRBJ2-2
d_call: NA
clone_size: many
v_call: TRBV20-1
cdr3_aa: CSAREEEWGPTYTGELFF
cdr3_nt: TGCAGTGCTAGAGAGGAAGAGTGGGGACCGACGTACACCGGGGAGCTGTTTTTT

j_call: TRBJ2-2
d_call: TRBD2
clone_size: few
v_call: TRBV5-1
cdr3_aa: CASSFHAAGANTGELFF
cdr3_nt: TGCGCCAGCAGCTTCCATGCAGCGGGGGCGAACACCGGGGAGCTGTTTTTT

j_call: TRBJ2-2
d_call: NA
clone_size: many
v_call: TRBV18
cdr3_aa: CASSPVQSGAGELFF
cdr3_nt: TGTGCCAGCTCACCGGTTCAGTCGGGGGCCGGGGAGCTGTTTTTT

j_call: TRBJ1-1
d_call: NA
clone_size: few
v_call: TRBV7-8
cdr3_aa: CASSLVTGAGTEAFF
cdr3_nt: TGTGCCAGCAGCTTAGTTACCGGGGCTGGCACTGAAGCTTTCTTT

j_call: TRBJ2-3
d_call: TRBD2
clone_size: many
v_call: TRBV20-1
cdr3_aa: CSATTGGAREVDTQYF
cdr3_nt: TGCAGTGCTACCACCGGGGGGGCCCGGGAAGTGGATACGCAGTATTTT

j_call: TRBJ2-3
d_call: TRBD2
clone_size: NA
v_call: TRBV2
cdr3_aa: CARSTSGGPDWNTDTQYF
cdr3_nt: TGTGCCAGATCAACTAGCGGGGGGCCGGATTGGAACACAGATACGCAGTATTTT

j_call: TRBJ2-3
d_call: TRBD2
clone_size: many
v_call: TRBV7-2
cdr3_aa: CASSSLAGSGRGTDTQYF
cdr3_nt: TGTGCCAGCAGCTCCCTCGCAGGTAGCGGGAGAGGCACAGATACGCAGTATTTT

j_call: TRBJ2-1
d_call: TRBD2
clone_size: many
v_call: TRBV27
cdr3_aa: CASKGLAGWNEQFF
cdr3_nt: TGTGCCAGCAAGGGACTAGCGGGATGGAATGAGCAGTTCTTC

j_call: TRBJ2-2
d_call: TRBD2
clone_size: NA
v_call: TRBV5-1
cdr3_aa: CASGQGLTVTGELFF
cdr3_nt: TGCGCCAGCGGCCAGGGACTAACCGTAACCGGGGAGCTGTTTTTT

j_call: TRBJ2-2
d_call: TRBD1
clone_size: many
v_call: TRBV5-1
cdr3_aa: CASSLTGTGSLNTGELFF
cdr3_nt: TGCGCCAGCAGCTTGACCGGGACAGGTAGTTTGAACACCGGGGAGCTGTTTTTT

j_call: TRBJ2-3
d_call: TRBD2
clone_size: few
v_call: TRBV29-1
cdr3_aa: CSFSSGRKPDTQYF
cdr3_nt: TGCAGCTTTTCTAGCGGGAGGAAACCAGATACGCAGTATTTT

j_call: TRBJ1-2
d_call: NA
clone_size: few
v_call: TRBV28
cdr3_aa: CASSLTPDSIYGYTF
cdr3_nt: TGTGCCAGCAGTTTAACTCCCGACAGTATCTATGGCTACACCTTC

j_call: TRBJ1-1
d_call: NA
clone_size: many
v_call: TRBV3-1
cdr3_aa: CASSQSETVNTEAFF
cdr3_nt: TGTGCCAGCAGCCAATCCGAGACAGTGAACACTGAAGCTTTCTTT

j_call: TRBJ2-5
d_call: TRBD2
clone_size: many
v_call: TRBV4-3
cdr3_aa: CASSQDRGLGSETQYF
cdr3_nt: TGCGCCAGCAGCCAAGATCGAGGACTAGGTTCGGAGACCCAGTACTTC

j_call: TRBJ2-3
d_call: NA
clone_size: NA
v_call: TRBV7-3
cdr3_aa: CASSLTAGWATDTQYF
cdr3_nt: TGTGCCAGCAGCTTAACGGCAGGGTGGGCCACAGATACGCAGTATTTT

j_call: TRBJ2-1
d_call: TRBD2
clone_size: many
v_call: TRBV12-3/TRBV12-4
cdr3_aa: CASNLSGGRSSYNEQFF
cdr3_nt: TGTGCCAGCAACCTTAGCGGGGGGCGGAGCTCCTACAATGAGCAGTTCTTC

j_call: TRBJ1-1
d_call: NA
clone_size: many
v_call: TRBV12-3/TRBV12-4
cdr3_aa: CASSLGVRTEAFF
cdr3_nt: TGTGCCAGCAGTTTAGGGGTTCGGACTGAAGCTTTCTTT

j_call: TRBJ1-1
d_call: NA
clone_size: many
v_call: TRBV3-1
cdr3_aa: CASSQGTGRSF
cdr3_nt: TGTGCCAGCAGCCAAGGAACGGGACGATCCTTT